Shown below are 31 T cell receptor beta chains from a single sample sequenced in a study of T cell changes during pregnancy in multiple sclerosis. Sequencing used immunoSEQ multiplex PCR; TCRdb keeps in-frame clones, though not all of them. This table has about 74,000 clones, 92% appearing once. The sample was peripheral blood, taken after pregnancy. These receptors were obtained from a female donor in good health, enrolled as a control in a pregnancy study.

There are a few counts of this clone. The V call is TRBV19, the J call TRBJ2-7; TRBD2 matches 10 bases. The junction had 9 bases not matched to a gene; V was cut back by 4 bases and J by 0 bases. Per germline, CDR1 LNHDA and CDR2 SQIVND (reference sequence). The CDR3 covers 17 residues. The CDR3 DNA reads as TGTGCCAGTAGTAGGTCCCTCGGACTAGCGGACTCCTACGAGCAGTACTTC. Translation: CASSRSLGLADSYEQYF.

This chain connects TRBV7-6 to TRBJ2-5; D remains unclear. The CDR3 has 14 amino acids. CDR1 and CDR2 (germline): SGHVS, FNYEAQ. V was shortened by 0 bases and J by 4 bases, with 9 bases between the two germline ends. CDR3 in amino acids: CASSLAIRGETQYF. DNA for the CDR3: TGTGCCAGCAGCTTAGCGATCAGAGGAGAGACCCAGTACTTC.

This clone has a single count. The chain joins TRBV4-1 to TRBJ2-5; TRBD2 aligns across 8 bases. Germline CDR1 MGHRA, CDR2 YSYEKL. This CDR3 contains 14 residues. J was trimmed by 7 bases and V by 6 bases; bases with no gene match: 10. The CDR3 is CASRRAGGPGTQYF. The CDR3 DNA reads TGCGCCAGCAGGCGCGCGGGGGGCCCGGGGACCCAGTACTTC.

This rearrangement joins TRBV10-1 to TRBJ2-7; 8 positions match TRBD2. CDR1 is WNHNN and CDR2 is SYGVQD in the germline V gene (reference sequence). CDR3 length equals 15 residues. V gave up 3 bases and J gave up 3 bases; unmatched junction bases: 7. The CDR3 here is CASSDPGGGLYEQYF. CDR3 DNA sequence: TGCGCCAGCAGTGATCCTGGCGGGGGGCTCTACGAGCAGTACTTC.

This sequence joins TRBV27 and TRBJ2-4, with TRBD2 identical over 8 bases. CDR3 length equals 16 residues. The J segment lost 8 bases and the V segment lost 3 bases, leaving 12 bases of the junction unmatched. Germline-derived CDR1 and CDR2 are MNHEY and SMNVEV (reference sequence). This CDR3 is CASSLIYTGGLDIQYF. The DNA of the CDR3 is TGTGCCAGCAGTTTGATTTATACGGGAGGGTTGGACATTCAGTACTTC.

CDR3 region: CASSLGSGENTEAFF. CDR3 sequence (DNA): TGCGCCAGCAGCTTGGGTTCAGGGGAGAACACTGAAGCTTTCTTT. The rearrangement joins TRBV5-1 to TRBJ1-1; TRBD1 might be the D (6 bases). V was shortened by 0 bases and J by 1 base, with 10 bases between the two germline ends. CDR1 and CDR2 from the germline V gene are SGHRS and YFSETQ. The CDR3 runs to 15 residues.

This clone appeared once. The chain combines TRBV6-1 with TRBJ2-1, with D maybe TRBD2 (6 bases). Germline CDR1 and CDR2: MNHNS and SASEGT. V lost 7 bases, J lost 8 bases, and 18 bases lay in between. This CDR3 has 14 amino acids. The CDR3 DNA reads TGTGCCAGCACGAACGGGACTCCCGACGATGAGCAGTTCTTC. Residues: CASTNGTPDDEQFF.

The chain uses TRBV4-2 and TRBJ2-3; the match to TRBD2 covers 12 bases. The CDR3 consists of 16 residues. Germline V CDR1 and CDR2: LGHNA, YNFKEQ. Trimming cost V 2 bases and J 2 bases; bases outside gene matches: 2. This chain's CDR3 is CASSQRLAGDTDTQYF. CDR3 coding DNA: TGTGCCAGCAGCCAACGACTAGCGGGGGACACAGATACGCAGTATTTT.

This chain connects TRBV7-3 to TRBJ2-3; maybe TRBD2 (5 bases). This CDR3 spans 18 amino acids. Germline V gene lookup returns CDR1 SGHTA and CDR2 FQGTGA. V was trimmed by 2 bases and J by 8 bases, leaving 26 bases between them. The CDR3 sequence: CASSLLFGGPEGGGTQYF. In DNA, the CDR3 is TGTGCCAGCAGCTTATTGTTCGGAGGACCAGAAGGCGGTGGTACGCAGTATTTT.

The rearrangement links TRBV5-1 to TRBJ2-1; TRBD1 might be the D (6 bases). V was pared by 0 bases and J by 1 base, with 8 bases between. The CDR3 consists of 15 residues. From germline, CDR1 is SGHRS and CDR2 YFSETQ. This chain's CDR3 is CASSLGQESYNEQFF. The CDR3 DNA reads as TGCGCCAGCAGCTTGGGACAGGAGTCCTACAATGAGCAGTTCTTC.

This clone has just one count. The chain combines TRBV28 with TRBJ2-3; TRBD2 matches at 11 bases. V trimming: 5 bases; J trimming: 1 base; junction bases outside the gene matches: 11. The CDR3 has 18 amino acids. Germline V gene data show CDR1 as MDHEN and CDR2 as SYDVKM. As DNA, the CDR3 is TGTGCCAGCAGTCTTCGGACTAGCGGGTGGGATGGCACAGATACGCAGTATTTT. Protein sequence: CASSLRTSGWDGTDTQYF.

The chain combines TRBV27 with TRBJ2-1, with 7 bases that match TRBD2. Per germline, CDR1 MNHEY and CDR2 SMNVEV (reference sequence). The CDR3 sequence is 15 residues long. V shed 5 bases, J shed 2 bases, and the junction held 6 bases outside the gene matches. CDR3 nucleotides: TGTGCCAGCAGTCTGCTAGCGGCCCCCTACAATGAGCAGTTCTTC. Amino acid sequence: CASSLLAAPYNEQFF.

The genes are TRBV19 and TRBJ2-1; 10 bases match TRBD2. The CDR3 has 15 amino acids. Germline assignment: CDR1 LNHDA and CDR2 SQIVND (reference sequence). Trimming removed 3 bases from V and 8 bases from J; junction bases left unmatched: 7. The CDR3 loop reads CASSMMASGRYEQFF. The CDR3 DNA follows: TGTGCCAGTAGTATGATGGCTAGCGGGAGATATGAGCAGTTCTTC. The full variable domain, completed using reference TRBV19 and TRBJ2-1, is DGGITQSPKYLFRKEGQNVTLSCEQNLNHDAMYWYRQDPGQGLRLIYYSQIVNDFQKGDIAEGYSVSREKKESFPLTVTSAQKNPTAFYLCASSMMASGRYEQFFGPGTRLTVL.

The genes are TRBV7-9 and TRBJ1-1; 8 bases are shared with TRBD1. The CDR3 contains 15 residues. Germline CDR1 and CDR2: SEHNR and FQNEAQ (reference sequence). The J segment lost 1 base and the V segment lost 5 bases, leaving 6 bases of the junction unmatched. The CDR3 nucleotides are TGTGCCAGCAGCCCAAGACAGGGGTGGAACACTGAAGCTTTCTTT. It is translated as CASSPRQGWNTEAFF.

The chain recombines TRBV18 with TRBJ2-1, with D perhaps matching TRBD1 (6 bases). V lost 1 base, J lost 3 bases, and 10 bases lay in between. The CDR3 is 15 amino acids. Looked up from germline, CDR1 is KGHSH and CDR2 is LQKENI. The DNA of the CDR3 is TGTGCCAGCTCACCACAGGGGGTGCTCTACAATGAGCAGTTCTTC. It specifies CASSPQGVLYNEQFF.

This chain uses TRBV7-8 with TRBJ2-4; D is possibly TRBD2 (5 bases). Trimming pared 6 bases from V and 7 bases from J, leaving 19 bases between. The CDR3 length is 15 residues. Germline CDR1 is SGHVS and CDR2 is FQNEAQ. This CDR3 is CASSPSFSPGNIQYF. In DNA form, the CDR3 reads TGTGCCAGCAGTCCTAGCTTTTCCCCCGGGAACATTCAGTACTTC.

The V call is TRBV30, the J call TRBJ1-1; D not resolved. This CDR3 has 15 residues. V gave up 7 bases and J gave up 0 bases, with 18 bases separating them. From germline, CDR1 is GTSNPN and CDR2 SVGIG (reference sequence). CDR3 sequence (DNA): TGTGCCTTATCTTTCGTCTGGGGAGTGAACACTGAAGCTTTCTTT. Its protein product is CALSFVWGVNTEAFF.

The chain joins TRBV5-4 to TRBJ2-5; TRBD1 is a possible D gene (6 bases). CDR3 length: 16 residues. Trimming pared 0 bases from V and 5 bases from J, leaving 17 bases between. Germline V gene data show CDR1 as SGHNT and CDR2 as YYREEE (reference sequence). The CDR3 DNA reads as TGTGCCAGCAGCTTGGGGGGCCATACTCAGGGGGAGACCCAGTACTTC. It yields the protein CASSLGGHTQGETQYF.

CDR3 region: CASGDGIGEQYF. The CDR3 DNA sequence: TGTGCCAGCGGTGACGGGATTGGCGAGCAGTACTTC. V and J are TRBV28 and TRBJ2-7; a possible D gene is TRBD2 (5 bases). Germline loops: CDR1 MDHEN, CDR2 SYDVKM. V was clipped by 8 bases and J by 6 bases, with 14 bases between them. The CDR3 covers 12 residues.

This chain uses TRBV11-2 with TRBJ2-4, with D tentatively TRBD2 (6 bases). This CDR3 comprises 15 residues. Germline V gene lookup returns CDR1 SGHAT and CDR2 FQNNGV. The V gene lost 2 bases and the J gene lost 4 bases, with 12 bases spanning the gap. This CDR3 is CASSLIAEPKNIQYF. In DNA, the CDR3 is TGTGCCAGCAGCTTAATAGCGGAGCCAAAAAACATTCAGTACTTC.

This clone has just a few counts. J is TRBJ2-2 and V is TRBV28; perhaps TRBD1 as D (6 bases). Germline CDR1 is MDHEN and CDR2 is SYDVKM. CDR3 length equals 15 residues. V was shortened by 6 bases and J by 5 bases, with 16 bases between the two germline ends. CDR3 DNA: TGTGCCAGCAGCAGGGCAGGGGTTGAAACCGGGGAGCTGTTTTTT. It encodes CASSRAGVETGELFF.

V usage is TRBV7-7 and J usage is TRBJ2-5, with a weak D call TRBD1 (5 bases). Per the germline V gene, CDR1 is SSHAT and CDR2 is FNYEAQ (reference sequence). This CDR3 is built from 13 residues. Deletions cut 2 bases from V and 2 bases from J, with 6 bases between. For the CDR3, the DNA is TGTGCCAGCAGCTTAAACAGGCAAGAGACCCAGTACTTC. Protein sequence: CASSLNRQETQYF. The variable domain in full, completed from reference TRBV7-7 and TRBJ2-5, reads GAGVSQSPRYKVTKRGQDVTLRCDPISSHATLYWYQQALGQGPEFLTYFNYEAQPDKSGLPSDRFSAERPEGSISTLTIQRTEQRDSAMYRCASSLNRQETQYFGPGTRLLVL.

The chain uses TRBV7-9 and TRBJ1-2; D ambiguous. CDR1 and CDR2 from the germline V gene are SEHNR and FQNEAQ (reference sequence). CDR3 length: 17 amino acids. V shed 2 bases and J shed 3 bases, with 19 bases lying between them. CDR3 sequence: CASSLLSLGATYYGYTF. The CDR3 DNA reads as TGTGCCAGCAGCTTATTATCACTAGGCGCAACCTACTATGGCTACACCTTC.

CDR3 sequence reads: CASSYSSQSGYTF. In DNA form, the CDR3 reads TGTGCCAGCAGTTACTCGAGTCAAAGTGGCTACACCTTC. The rearrangement uses TRBV6-5 and TRBJ1-2; no definite D call. Germline V lookup: CDR1 MNHEY, CDR2 SVGAGI. V was clipped by 0 bases and J by 7 bases, with 9 bases between them. The CDR3 runs 13 residues.

The gene calls are TRBV4-1 and TRBJ2-7, with 13 nucleotides matching TRBD2. The germline gives CDR1 MGHRA, CDR2 YSYEKL. The V and J ends lost 6 bases and 1 base, in that order; junction bases with no gene match: 9. The CDR3 has 17 amino acids. The CDR3 spells CASRITSGGAGSYEQYF. The CDR3 DNA sequence: TGCGCCAGCAGGATTACTAGCGGGGGGGCCGGATCCTACGAGCAGTACTTC.

This clone appeared once. V gene TRBV4-3 combines with J gene TRBJ2-7; TRBD2 might be the D (6 bases). This CDR3 region has 16 residues. V was trimmed by 1 base and J by 2 bases, leaving 15 bases between them. From germline, CDR1 is LGHNA and CDR2 YSLEER. The chain's CDR3 is CASSQGLASDAYEQYF. In nucleotides, the CDR3 is TGCGCCAGCAGCCAAGGATTGGCTAGCGACGCCTACGAGCAGTACTTC.

This chain connects TRBV21-1 to TRBJ1-1. TRBV21-1 is assigned pseudogene status. CDR3 size: 12 residues. The CDR3 sequence: CARDPAGTEAFF. The CDR3 DNA follows: TGTGCCCGCGACCCGGCGGGCACTGAAGCTTTCTTT.

V and J are TRBV5-1 and TRBJ2-6; the match to TRBD2 covers 9 bases. The CDR3 totals 22 residues. Per the germline V gene, CDR1 is SGHRS and CDR2 is YFSETQ. The J segment lost 0 bases and the V segment lost 0 bases, leaving 16 bases of the junction unmatched. The DNA for the CDR3 is TGCGCCAGCAGCTTGGCCGAGATATCCGCGGGAGGGCCCAGCTCTGGGGCCAACGTCCTGACTTTC. It yields the protein CASSLAEISAGGPSSGANVLTF.

This clone has just one count. The chain employs TRBV6-5 and TRBJ2-7; 8 bases line up with TRBD2. The CDR3 runs 16 residues. Germline loops: CDR1 MNHEY, CDR2 SVGAGI. Germline trimming cut 0 bases from V and 2 bases from J; bases unmatched to any gene: 6. DNA of the CDR3: TGTGCCAGCAGTTACTCGGTGAGCGGGAGCCCCTACGAGCAGTACTTC. Amino acid sequence: CASSYSVSGSPYEQYF.

The chain joins TRBV5-6 to TRBJ2-1; no reliable D call. The CDR3 has 14 residues. Trimming pared 4 bases from V and 1 base from J, leaving 9 bases between. Germline assignment: CDR1 SGHDT and CDR2 YYEEEE. The CDR3 nucleotides are TGTGCCAGCAGCCTGAGCGATTCCTACAATGAGCAGTTCTTC. The encoded protein is CASSLSDSYNEQFF.

CDR3: CASSPAGRMNTEAFF. The CDR3 DNA reads as TGTGCCAGTAGTCCCGCCGGGAGGATGAACACTGAAGCTTTCTTT. V usage is TRBV19 and J usage is TRBJ1-1; D remains ambiguous. V was cut by 5 bases and J by 0 bases, with 13 bases left in between. Per germline, CDR1 LNHDA and CDR2 SQIVND (reference sequence). The CDR3 is made up of 15 amino acids.